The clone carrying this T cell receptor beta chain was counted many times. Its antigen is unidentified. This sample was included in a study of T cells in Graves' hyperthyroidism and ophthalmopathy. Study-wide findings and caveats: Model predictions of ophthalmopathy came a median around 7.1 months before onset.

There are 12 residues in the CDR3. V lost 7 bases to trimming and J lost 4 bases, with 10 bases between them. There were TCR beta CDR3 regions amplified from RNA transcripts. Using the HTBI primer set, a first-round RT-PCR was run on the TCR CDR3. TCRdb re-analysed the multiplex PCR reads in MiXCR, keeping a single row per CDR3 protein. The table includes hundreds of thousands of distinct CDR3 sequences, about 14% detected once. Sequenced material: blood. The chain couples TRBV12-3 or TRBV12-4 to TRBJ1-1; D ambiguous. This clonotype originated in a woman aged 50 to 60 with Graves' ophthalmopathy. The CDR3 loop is CASTSSGTEAFF. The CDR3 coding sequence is TGTGCCAGCACCTCGTCTGGCACTGAAGCTTTCTTT.